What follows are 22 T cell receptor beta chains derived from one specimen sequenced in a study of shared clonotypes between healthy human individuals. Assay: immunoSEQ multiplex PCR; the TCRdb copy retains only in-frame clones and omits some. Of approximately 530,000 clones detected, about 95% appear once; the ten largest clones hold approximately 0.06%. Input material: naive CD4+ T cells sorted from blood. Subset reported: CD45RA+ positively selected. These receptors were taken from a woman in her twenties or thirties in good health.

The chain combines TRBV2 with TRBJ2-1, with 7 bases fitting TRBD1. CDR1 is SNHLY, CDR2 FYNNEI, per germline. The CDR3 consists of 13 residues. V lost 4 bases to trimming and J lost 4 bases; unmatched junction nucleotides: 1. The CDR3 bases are TGTGCCAGCAGTGGACAGGGTTACAATGAGCAGTTCTTC. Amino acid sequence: CASSGQGYNEQFF.

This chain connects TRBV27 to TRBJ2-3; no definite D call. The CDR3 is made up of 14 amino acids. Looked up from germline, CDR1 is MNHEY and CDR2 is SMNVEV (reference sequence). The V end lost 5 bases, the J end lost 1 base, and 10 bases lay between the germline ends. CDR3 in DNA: TGTGCCAGCAGTAGGGCTCCGGGCACAGATACGCAGTATTTT. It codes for CASSRAPGTDTQYF.

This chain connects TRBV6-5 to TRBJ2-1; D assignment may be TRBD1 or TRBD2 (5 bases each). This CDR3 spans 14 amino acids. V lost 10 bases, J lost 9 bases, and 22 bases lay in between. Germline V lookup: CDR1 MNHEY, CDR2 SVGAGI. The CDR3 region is CAIAGTAPLGEQFF. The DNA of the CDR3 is TGTGCCATTGCCGGGACGGCGCCTCTAGGTGAGCAGTTCTTC.

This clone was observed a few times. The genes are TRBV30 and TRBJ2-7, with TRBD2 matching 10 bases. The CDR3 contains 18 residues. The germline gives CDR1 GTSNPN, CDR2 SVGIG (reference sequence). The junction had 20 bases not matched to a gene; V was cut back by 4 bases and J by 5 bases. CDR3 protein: CAWTSGRPRGKTGHEQYF. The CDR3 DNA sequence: TGTGCCTGGACTAGCGGGAGACCTCGCGGCAAAACGGGCCACGAGCAGTACTTC. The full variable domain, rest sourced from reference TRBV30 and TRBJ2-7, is SQTIHQWPATLVQPVGSPLSLECTVEGTSNPNLYWYRQAAGRGLQLLFYSVGIGQISSEVPQNLSASRPQDRQFILSSKKLLLSDSGFYLCAWTSGRPRGKTGHEQYFGPGTRLTVT.

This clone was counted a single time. The CDR3 DNA follows: TGCGCCAGCAGCGAAACCGGGACTAGCGGGGGGACCTTCCAAGAGACCCAGTACTTC. Encoded protein: CASSETGTSGGTFQETQYF. The V call is TRBV5-1, the J call TRBJ2-5; 15 bases match TRBD2. Germline lookup yields CDR1 SGHRS and CDR2 YFSETQ. The CDR3 sequence is 19 residues long. With V trimmed by 4 bases and J by 1 base, 11 bases remained unmatched.

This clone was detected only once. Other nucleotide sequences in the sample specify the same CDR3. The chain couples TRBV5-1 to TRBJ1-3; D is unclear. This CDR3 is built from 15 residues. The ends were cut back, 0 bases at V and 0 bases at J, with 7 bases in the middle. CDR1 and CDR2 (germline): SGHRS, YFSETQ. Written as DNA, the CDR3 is TGCGCCAGCAGCTTGGTTGGAAACTCTGGAAACACCATATATTTT. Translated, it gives CASSLVGNSGNTIYF.

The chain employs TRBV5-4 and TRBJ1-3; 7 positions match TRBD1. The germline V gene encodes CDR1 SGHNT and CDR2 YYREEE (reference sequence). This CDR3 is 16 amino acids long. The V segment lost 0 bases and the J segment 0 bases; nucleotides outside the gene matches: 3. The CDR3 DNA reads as TGTGCCAGCAGCTTGGGAGGGGGCGCCTCTGGAAACACCATATATTTT. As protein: CASSLGGGASGNTIYF. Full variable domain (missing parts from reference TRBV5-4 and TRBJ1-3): ETGVTQSPTHLIKTRGQQVTLRCSSQSGHNTVSWYQQALGQGPQFIFQYYREEENGRGNFPPRFSGLQFPNYSSELNVNALELDDSALYLCASSLGGGASGNTIYFGEGSWLTVV.

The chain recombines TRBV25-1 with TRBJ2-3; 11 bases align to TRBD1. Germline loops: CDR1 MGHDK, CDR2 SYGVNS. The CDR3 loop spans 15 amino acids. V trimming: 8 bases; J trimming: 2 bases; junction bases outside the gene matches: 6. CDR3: CASQDRGLATDTQYF. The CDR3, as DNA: TGTGCCAGCCAGGACAGGGGGCTAGCCACAGATACGCAGTATTTT.

CDR3 DNA sequence: TGTGCCAGCAGTTTAGGAGCGGGGGGACACACAGATACGCAGTATTTT. Translated, it gives CASSLGAGGHTDTQYF. The chain uses TRBV28 and TRBJ2-3; 9 nucleotides match TRBD2. V lost 2 bases and J lost 2; bases outside the gene matches: 5. The germline gives CDR1 MDHEN, CDR2 SYDVKM. The CDR3 contains 16 residues.

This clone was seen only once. CDR3 nucleotide sequence: TGTGCCAGCAGTAGACAGGTAATCTACGAGCAGTACTTC. Translated, it gives CASSRQVIYEQYF. The rearrangement links TRBV28 to TRBJ2-7, with TRBD1 as a possible D gene (6 bases). Germline values: CDR1 MDHEN, CDR2 SYDVKM. Trimming shortened V by 5 bases and J by 3 bases, and 11 bases separated the two germline ends. This CDR3 contains 13 residues.

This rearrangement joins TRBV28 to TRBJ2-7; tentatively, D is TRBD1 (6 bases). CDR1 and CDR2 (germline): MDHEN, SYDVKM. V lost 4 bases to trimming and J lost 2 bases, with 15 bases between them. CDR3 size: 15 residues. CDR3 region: CASSSWQGSPYEQYF. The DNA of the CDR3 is TGTGCCAGCAGTTCCTGGCAGGGGTCGCCCTACGAGCAGTACTTC.

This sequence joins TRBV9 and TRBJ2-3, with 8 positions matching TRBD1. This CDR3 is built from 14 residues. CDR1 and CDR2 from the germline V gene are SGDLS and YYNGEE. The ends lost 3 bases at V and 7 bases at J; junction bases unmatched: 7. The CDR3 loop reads CASSGPGGSNTQYF. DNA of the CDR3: TGTGCCAGCAGCGGGCCAGGGGGCTCAAATACGCAGTATTTT.

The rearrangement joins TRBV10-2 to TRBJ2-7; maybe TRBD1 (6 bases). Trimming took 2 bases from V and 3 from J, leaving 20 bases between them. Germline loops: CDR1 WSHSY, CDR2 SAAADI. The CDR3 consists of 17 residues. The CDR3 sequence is CASSETKTRTDLYEQYF. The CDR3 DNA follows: TGCGCCAGCAGTGAGACCAAAACCCGGACAGACCTCTACGAGCAGTACTTC.

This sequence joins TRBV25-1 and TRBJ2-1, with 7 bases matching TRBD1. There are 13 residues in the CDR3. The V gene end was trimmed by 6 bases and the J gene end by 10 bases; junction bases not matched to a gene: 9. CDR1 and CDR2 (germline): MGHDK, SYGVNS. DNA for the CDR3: TGTGCCAGCAGCGAGGGGGCACCCCGAGAGCAGTTCTTC. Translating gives CASSEGAPREQFF.

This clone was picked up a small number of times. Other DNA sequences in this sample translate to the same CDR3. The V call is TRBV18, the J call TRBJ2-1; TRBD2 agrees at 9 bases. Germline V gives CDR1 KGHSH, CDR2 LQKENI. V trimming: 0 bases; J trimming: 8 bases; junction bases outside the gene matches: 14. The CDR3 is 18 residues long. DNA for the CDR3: TGTGCCAGCTCACCACCGGGGGGGCTAGCGGGATTCAAAGATGAGCAGTTCTTC. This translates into CASSPPGGLAGFKDEQFF.

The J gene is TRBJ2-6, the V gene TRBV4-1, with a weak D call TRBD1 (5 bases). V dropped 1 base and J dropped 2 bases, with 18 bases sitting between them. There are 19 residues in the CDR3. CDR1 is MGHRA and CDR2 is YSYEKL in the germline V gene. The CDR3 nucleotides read TGCGCCAGCAGCCAAGGCAGGGTTTTATCTGGTGCTGGGGCCAACGTCCTGACTTTC. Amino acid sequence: CASSQGRVLSGAGANVLTF.

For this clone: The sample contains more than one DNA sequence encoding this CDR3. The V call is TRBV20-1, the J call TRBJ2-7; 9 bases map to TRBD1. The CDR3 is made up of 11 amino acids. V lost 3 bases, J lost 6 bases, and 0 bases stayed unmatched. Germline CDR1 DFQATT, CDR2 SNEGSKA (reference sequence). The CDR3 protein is CSARTGGEQYF. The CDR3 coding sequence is TGCAGTGCTAGGACAGGGGGCGAGCAGTACTTC.

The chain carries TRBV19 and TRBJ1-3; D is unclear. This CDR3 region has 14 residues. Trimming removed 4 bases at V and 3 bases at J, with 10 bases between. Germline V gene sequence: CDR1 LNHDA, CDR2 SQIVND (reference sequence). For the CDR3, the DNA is TGTGCCAGTAGTACTCAGCGTGATGGAAACACCATATATTTT. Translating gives CASSTQRDGNTIYF.

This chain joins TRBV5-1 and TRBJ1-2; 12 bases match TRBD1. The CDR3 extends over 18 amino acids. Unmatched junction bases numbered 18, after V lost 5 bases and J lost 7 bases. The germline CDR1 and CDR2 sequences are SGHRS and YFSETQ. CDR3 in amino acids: CASRGTPTPGQGASGYTF. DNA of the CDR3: TGCGCCAGCAGAGGCACGCCTACACCGGGACAGGGGGCATCTGGCTACACCTTC.

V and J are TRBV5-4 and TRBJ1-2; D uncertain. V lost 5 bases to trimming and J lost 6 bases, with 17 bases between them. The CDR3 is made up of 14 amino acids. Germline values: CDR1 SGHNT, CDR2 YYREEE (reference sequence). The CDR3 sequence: CASRLPGALHGYTF. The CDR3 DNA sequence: TGTGCCAGCAGGCTACCCGGAGCCCTCCATGGCTACACCTTC.

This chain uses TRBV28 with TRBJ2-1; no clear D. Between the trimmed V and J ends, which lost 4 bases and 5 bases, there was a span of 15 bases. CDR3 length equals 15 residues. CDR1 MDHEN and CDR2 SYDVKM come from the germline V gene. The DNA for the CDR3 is TGTGCCAGCAGTTCACCCACCAACCACAACAATGAGCAGTTCTTC. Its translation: CASSSPTNHNNEQFF.

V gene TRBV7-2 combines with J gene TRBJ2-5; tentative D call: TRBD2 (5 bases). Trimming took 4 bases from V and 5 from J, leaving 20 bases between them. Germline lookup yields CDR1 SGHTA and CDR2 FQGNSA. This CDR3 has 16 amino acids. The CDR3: CASSSGPSLGMETQYF. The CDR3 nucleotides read TGTGCCAGCAGCTCCGGCCCTAGCCTCGGGATGGAGACCCAGTACTTC.